This T cell receptor beta chain was obtained from a study of blood T cells in healthy people across ages. The CDR3 sequence is 12 residues long. The ends lost 7 bases at V and 9 bases at J; junction bases unmatched: 6. The table lists this clonotype with a few counts. Sample-barcoded 5' priming and a J-beta primer mix drove a second PCR of about 6 to 12 cycles. Each of the cDNA molecules was tagged by a template-switch adaptor with 12 random nucleotides. Each CDR3 protein gets one entry after TCRdb re-called the 5' RACE reads with MiXCR. This sample has 500,000 to 550,000 distinct CDR3 sequences, with less than 25% found just once. These data were also filed under a second study, of T cells of mothers and their children. Per that paper: Over five children and their three healthy Caucasian mothers were the donors.

The sequence came from a boy aged 5-17 years in good health. The sample taken for sequencing was blood. The chain employs TRBV12-3 or TRBV12-4 and TRBJ1-2; TRBD1 matches at 9 bases. In DNA, the CDR3 is TGTGCCAGCACCACCGGGACAGGGCGCTACACCTTC. As protein: CASTTGTGRYTF.